These T cell receptor beta chains were read from a single sample in a study of blood T cell repertoires in COVID-19. Assay used: immunoSEQ multiplex PCR; TCRdb lists only in-frame clones, some missing. Of roughly 290,000 clones listed, roughly 89% were seen once; the top ten hold about 1.8%. The material sequenced was PBMCs or T cells enriched from blood (not recorded which). Receptors were obtained from a woman aged 35 to 49 who had recovered from COVID-19. CDR3s include the opening cysteine and the closing phenylalanine or tryptophan. D genes are given only for firm matches. Not every row has a clone size; where given, it reads once, few, many or a size class.

J gene,V gene,D gene,clone size,CDR3 DNA,CDR3 protein
TRBJ2-3,TRBV19,TRBD2,once,TGTGCCAGTAGTGTGACTAGCGGGGGAAATACGCAGTATTTT,CASSVTSGGNTQYF
TRBJ2-1,TRBV7-8,.,.,TGTGCCAGCAGCCACACTGCGGATGAGCAGTTCTTC,CASSHTADEQFF
TRBJ1-5,TRBV9,TRBD1,.,TGTGCCAGCAGCGTAGCTTCCGGGGACAGGGGGGTTAGTTATAGCAATCAGCCCCAGCATTTT,CASSVASGDRGVSYSNQPQHF
TRBJ1-3,TRBV5-1,TRBD1,.,TGCGCCAGCAGCTTGAAGGGGGCCCCAACTGGAAACACCATATATTTT,CASSLKGAPTGNTIYF
TRBJ1-5,TRBV5-1,TRBD1,.,TGCGCCAGCAGCTTGAATCCGGACAGGGGGCAACCCCAGCATTTT,CASSLNPDRGQPQHF
TRBJ1-2,TRBV28,.,.,TGTGCCAGCAGTTTATATAGCAACTATGGCTACACCTTC,CASSLYSNYGYTF
TRBJ1-1,TRBV7-3,TRBD1,.,TGTGCCAGCAGCTTCACAGGGGGCGGAACTGAAGCTTTCTTT,CASSFTGGGTEAFF
TRBJ2-5,TRBV11-3,.,few,TGTGCCAGCAGCTTAGGGGAAGGGGAAGCCCAGTACTTC,CASSLGEGEAQYF
TRBJ1-1,TRBV2,.,.,TGTGCCAGCAGTAACCTACCCGGGAACACTGAAGCTTTCTTT,CASSNLPGNTEAFF
TRBJ1-2,TRBV7-9,TRBD1,.,TGTGCCAGCAGCGGCAGACAGGGGCTGTGGGGCTACACCTTC,CASSGRQGLWGYTF
TRBJ2-1,TRBV7-8,.,.,TGTGCCAGCAGCTTAGAGGCAGGGAACTACAATGAGCAGTTCTTC,CASSLEAGNYNEQFF
TRBJ1-5,TRBV19,TRBD1,.,TGTGCCAGTAGTCATACGGGACAGGGGTTCAATCAGCCCCAGCATTTT,CASSHTGQGFNQPQHF
TRBJ2-2,TRBV6-5,TRBD1,.,TGTGCCAGCAGCATCGGACAGGGGAACACCGGGGAGCTGTTTTTT,CASSIGQGNTGELFF
TRBJ1-3,TRBV2,.,.,TGTGCCAGCAGTGATCCCGCAGTGATCTCTGGAAACACCATATATTTT,CASSDPAVISGNTIYF
TRBJ1-3,TRBV11-2,.,.,TGTGCCAGCAGCTTAGGAGGCCCCCGGGACACCATATATTTT,CASSLGGPRDTIYF
TRBJ2-1,TRBV19,TRBD1,.,TGTGCCACCGCTACGACAGGGAGCTCCTACAATGAGCAGTTCTTC,CATATTGSSYNEQFF
TRBJ2-2,TRBV11-2,.,.,TGTGCCAGCAGCTTAGAAGGGGTATCTAGGGCCGGGGAGCTGTTTTTT,CASSLEGVSRAGELFF
TRBJ2-5,TRBV3-1/TRBV3-2,TRBD1,once,TGTGCCAGCAGCCAAAGGGACAGGGGGGACCAAGAGACCCAGTACTTC,CASSQRDRGDQETQYF
TRBJ1-3,TRBV3-1/TRBV3-2,.,.,TGTGCCAGCAGCCTACTGGGCGTTGGAAACACCATATATTTT,CASSLLGVGNTIYF
TRBJ2-4,TRBV6-5,TRBD2,.,TGTGCCAGCGCGTCGGGAGGGGCCAAAAACATTCAGTACTTC,CASASGGAKNIQYF
TRBJ1-2,TRBV11-2,.,.,TGTGCCAGCAGCTTAGATCAGCTGGCAGGCTATGGCTACACCTTC,CASSLDQLAGYGYTF
TRBJ1-2,TRBV25-1,.,.,TGTGCCAGCACCGCCTGGGGACGGGGGAAAGACTATGGCTACACCTTC,CASTAWGRGKDYGYTF
TRBJ2-3,TRBV25-1,.,.,TGTGCCAGCACCCCCGGGGTCCCCACAGATACGCAGTATTTT,CASTPGVPTDTQYF
TRBJ1-2,TRBV7-2,.,.,TGTGCCAGCAGCTTAGTCGGTGGCTACACCTTC,CASSLVGGYTF
TRBJ1-4,TRBV3-1/TRBV3-2,TRBD1,.,TGTGCCAGCAGCCAAGAATTCCGGGACAGGGGCTCTGAAAAACTGTTTTTT,CASSQEFRDRGSEKLFF
TRBJ2-2,TRBV4-1,TRBD1,.,TGCGCCAGCAGCCAAGTCTACAGGGGTGCCGGGGAGCTGTTTTTT,CASSQVYRGAGELFF
TRBJ1-4,TRBV19,.,.,TGTGCCAGTGGGGGAGGTGGGGCCCGAGAAAAACTGTTTTTT,CASGGGGAREKLFF
TRBJ2-1,TRBV3-1/TRBV3-2,.,.,TGTGCCAGCAGCCAAGACCCAGCGGCCGGACGGTTCTTC,CASSQDPAAGRFF
TRBJ2-1,TRBV5-1,.,.,TGCGCCAGCAGCGATCCGGGCTACAATGAGCAGTTCTTC,CASSDPGYNEQFF
TRBJ1-1,TRBV15,TRBD1,.,TGTGCCACCAGCAGAGGGGACAGGGTGACTGAAGCTTTCTTT,CATSRGDRVTEAFF
TRBJ2-1,TRBV10-2,TRBD2,few,TGCGCCACCACGGGACTAGCGGGGGACAATGAGCAGTTCTTC,CATTGLAGDNEQFF
TRBJ1-4,TRBV29-1,.,.,TGCAGCGTTGCCGGGGTCTTAAATGAAAAACTGTTTTTT,CSVAGVLNEKLFF
TRBJ1-1,TRBV9,.,.,TGTGCCAGCAGCAGAACACAGGCGATGAACACTGAAGCTTTCTTT,CASSRTQAMNTEAFF
TRBJ1-3,TRBV7-6,.,.,TGTGCCAGCAGCTTACAAGGAAACACCATATATTTT,CASSLQGNTIYF
TRBJ2-3,TRBV7-6,TRBD2,.,TGTGCCAGCAGCACAGGGACTAGATTGACAGATACGCAGTATTTT,CASSTGTRLTDTQYF
TRBJ2-1,TRBV6-5,TRBD1,few,TGTGCCAGCCGGACAGGGTCCTACAATGAGCAGTTCTTC,CASRTGSYNEQFF
TRBJ2-7,TRBV5-1,.,.,TGCGCCAGCAGCAACCAGGGATCCTACGAGCAGTACTTC,CASSNQGSYEQYF
TRBJ2-3,TRBV5-1,TRBD2,.,TGCGCCAGCAGCTTGGGAGCGGGGGGCAGCGATACGCAGTATTTT,CASSLGAGGSDTQYF
TRBJ1-1,TRBV18,TRBD1,.,TGTGCCAGCTCACCAGCCCCCCCAGGGGGCGAGAACACTGAAGCTTTCTTT,CASSPAPPGGENTEAFF
TRBJ1-4,TRBV18,.,.,TGTGCCAGCTCACCACCAGGGGATTCTGAAAAACTGTTTTTT,CASSPPGDSEKLFF
TRBJ2-1,TRBV6-2/TRBV6-3,TRBD2,.,TGTGCCAGCAGCCGTAGCGGGGGGAATAATGAGCAGTTCTTC,CASSRSGGNNEQFF
TRBJ1-1,TRBV7-8,.,.,TGTGCCAGCAGTTTAGCCGAACAGGGCTTAAGCCCTGAAGCTTTCTTT,CASSLAEQGLSPEAFF
TRBJ2-1,TRBV7-9,TRBD2,.,TGTGCCAGCAGCTTCATCATCGCCTGGCGGGAGACCTCCTACAATGAGCAGTTCTTC,CASSFIIAWRETSYNEQFF
TRBJ2-5,TRBV5-1,.,once,TGCGCCAGCAGCTTGGCCGGGGGGCTCCAAGAGACCCAGTACTTC,CASSLAGGLQETQYF
TRBJ2-6,TRBV21-1,.,.,TGTGCCAGCAGCAAACGGACGGGGACAGGCTCTGGGGCCAACGTCCTGACTTTC,CASSKRTGTGSGANVLTF
TRBJ1-5,TRBV18,TRBD1,.,TGTGCCAGCTCACCCGGGACAGGGGGGAATCAGCCCCAGCATTTT,CASSPGTGGNQPQHF
TRBJ1-5,TRBV6-5,TRBD1,.,TGTGCCAGCACTCCTCACCCAGGGGGACAGCCCCAGCATTTT,CASTPHPGGQPQHF
TRBJ2-7,TRBV10-3,TRBD1,.,TGTGCCATCAGGAGCGACAGGGGCGGCGAGCAGTACTTC,CAIRSDRGGEQYF
TRBJ2-2,TRBV7-8,TRBD2,.,TGTGCCAGCAGCCCGTCGGGAGGCTTCAGCGGGGAGCTGTTTTTT,CASSPSGGFSGELFF
TRBJ1-4,TRBV7-8,TRBD1,once,TGTGCCAGCAGCCAAGGGACAGTTGAAAAACTGTTTTTT,CASSQGTVEKLFF
TRBJ2-5,TRBV10-3,TRBD2,.,TGTGCCATCAGTGAGGCGACTAGCGGGGGAGAGACCCAGTACTTC,CAISEATSGGETQYF
TRBJ1-1,TRBV19,TRBD1,.,TGTGCCAGTAGTCCAATACAGGGGATTCCGTCTGAAGCTTTCTTT,CASSPIQGIPSEAFF
TRBJ2-7,TRBV6-2/TRBV6-3,.,.,TGTGCCAGCAGTTACGCGGGCCGGTACGAGCAGTACTTC,CASSYAGRYEQYF
TRBJ2-3,TRBV10-2,TRBD2,.,TGCGCCAGCAGAAGTACTAGCGGGACCGCAGATACGCAGTATTTT,CASRSTSGTADTQYF
TRBJ1-2,TRBV4-1,.,.,TGCGCCAGCAGCCAAGACGGGCAAGTGGGAGGTCCCTCCTCACTTGGCTACACCTTC,CASSQDGQVGGPSSLGYTF